The sequence of this T cell receptor (beta chain) was determined in a study of technical replicates of blood from a handful of donors. Assay used: immunoSEQ multiplex PCR; TCRdb lists only in-frame clones, some missing. The sample lists about 66,000 clones; over 75% were seen once. Sequenced input: PBMCs. The origin of this receptor is a human donor in good health. Some clones in this sample may be carry-over from other donors' samples.

CDR3 nucleotide sequence: TGTGCCAGCAGCTTAGCCGGGAATTCCTACGAGCAGTACTTC. Amino acids: CASSLAGNSYEQYF. The J gene is TRBJ2-7, the V gene TRBV7-2; possible D gene TRBD2, 5 bases. V was pared by 0 bases and J by 1 base, with 7 bases between. Per germline, CDR1 SGHTA and CDR2 FQGNSA. This CDR3 is 14 amino acids long.